A selection of T cell receptor beta chains follows, all from one sample in a study of shared clonotypes between healthy human individuals. Produced via immunoSEQ multiplex PCR; TCRdb's table is partial and in-frame only. Seen here are fewer than 1.6 million clones, less than 99% observed once, and the top ten hold about 0.4%. Material: naive CD4+ T cells sorted from blood. All receptors come from a man in his thirties or forties in good health. The CDR3 runs from the conserved cysteine through the conserved F or W. D genes are given only for firm matches. Only part of the rows carry a size: once, few, many, or a class if the clone is expanded.

v_gene: TRBV25-1; abundance: NA; d_gene: NA; j_gene: TRBJ1-4; CDR3nt: TGTGCCAGCAGTGAACAGGGACGGTATAATGAAAAACTGTTTTTT; CDR3aa: CASSEQGRYNEKLFF
v_gene: TRBV18; abundance: NA; d_gene: TRBD1; j_gene: TRBJ1-5; CDR3nt: TGTGCCAGCTCACCAAAACAGGGGCCGAATCAGCCCCAGCATTTT; CDR3aa: CASSPKQGPNQPQHF
v_gene: TRBV4-1; abundance: NA; d_gene: TRBD1; j_gene: TRBJ2-7; CDR3nt: TGCGCCAGCAGCCACATCGGGTCGGGACAGGGGACATACGAGCAGTACTTC; CDR3aa: CASSHIGSGQGTYEQYF
v_gene: TRBV20-1; abundance: NA; d_gene: NA; j_gene: TRBJ1-1; CDR3nt: TGCAGTGCTTTGAACACTGAAGCTTTCTTT; CDR3aa: CSALNTEAFF
v_gene: TRBV21-1; abundance: NA; d_gene: NA; j_gene: TRBJ2-7; CDR3nt: TGTGCCAGCAGCAAAAGGACTAGCGGGAGCGAATACGAGCAGTACTTC; CDR3aa: CASSKRTSGSEYEQYF
v_gene: TRBV27; abundance: NA; d_gene: NA; j_gene: TRBJ1-5; CDR3nt: TGTGCCAGCAGTCGGGACGTTAGCAATCAGCCCCAGCATTTT; CDR3aa: CASSRDVSNQPQHF
v_gene: TRBV7-3; abundance: NA; d_gene: NA; j_gene: TRBJ2-1; CDR3nt: TGTGCCAGCAGCCCAAGCGGGCTTCTCTCCTACAATGAGCAGTTCTTC; CDR3aa: CASSPSGLLSYNEQFF
v_gene: TRBV10-3; abundance: NA; d_gene: NA; j_gene: TRBJ2-5; CDR3nt: TGTGCCATCAGTGAAGCCACGGAGGAGACCCAGTACTTC; CDR3aa: CAISEATEETQYF
v_gene: TRBV7-2; abundance: NA; d_gene: NA; j_gene: TRBJ2-7; CDR3nt: TGTGCCAGCAGCTTCGCGGCGACCTACGAGCAGTACTTC; CDR3aa: CASSFAATYEQYF
v_gene: TRBV2; abundance: once; d_gene: TRBD1; j_gene: TRBJ1-1; CDR3nt: TGTGCCAGCAGTGACAGGGGGGTCACTGAAGCTTTCTTT; CDR3aa: CASSDRGVTEAFF
v_gene: TRBV6-5; abundance: NA; d_gene: NA; j_gene: TRBJ1-4; CDR3nt: TGTGCCAGCAGTTTATTGTCTAATGAAAAACTGTTTTTT; CDR3aa: CASSLLSNEKLFF
v_gene: TRBV27; abundance: NA; d_gene: NA; j_gene: TRBJ2-5; CDR3nt: TGTGCCAGCAGTAGGACACAGTACCAAGAGACCCAGTACTTC; CDR3aa: CASSRTQYQETQYF
v_gene: TRBV19; abundance: NA; d_gene: NA; j_gene: TRBJ2-2; CDR3nt: TGTGCCAGTACGTCTCTCGATTTCTGGGGTTACGGGGAGCTGTTTTTT; CDR3aa: CASTSLDFWGYGELFF
v_gene: TRBV18; abundance: once; d_gene: TRBD1; j_gene: TRBJ1-4; CDR3nt: TGTGCCAGCTCACCGACAGGGGGCGCGAGTGAAAAACTGTTTTTT; CDR3aa: CASSPTGGASEKLFF
v_gene: TRBV18; abundance: NA; d_gene: TRBD1; j_gene: TRBJ2-7; CDR3nt: TGTGCCAGCTCACCCCGGACAGGGTCCTACGAGCAGTACTTC; CDR3aa: CASSPRTGSYEQYF
v_gene: TRBV7-9; abundance: NA; d_gene: NA; j_gene: TRBJ1-1; CDR3nt: TGTGCCAGCAGTTCAGGGGTTATGAACACTGAAGCTTTCTTT; CDR3aa: CASSSGVMNTEAFF
v_gene: TRBV5-4; abundance: NA; d_gene: NA; j_gene: TRBJ1-1; CDR3nt: TGTGCCAGCAGCATACCGGGACCACGGGCTGAAGCTTTCTTT; CDR3aa: CASSIPGPRAEAFF
v_gene: TRBV6-1; abundance: NA; d_gene: NA; j_gene: TRBJ1-2; CDR3nt: TGTGCCAGCATATCTAACGGGGGAGATAACTATGGCTACACCTTC; CDR3aa: CASISNGGDNYGYTF
v_gene: TRBV28; abundance: NA; d_gene: TRBD2; j_gene: TRBJ2-1; CDR3nt: TGTGCCAGAACCGGGACTAGCGGGAGCTCCTACAATGAGCAGTTCTTC; CDR3aa: CARTGTSGSSYNEQFF
v_gene: TRBV7-8; abundance: NA; d_gene: TRBD1; j_gene: TRBJ1-5; CDR3nt: TGTGCCAGCAGCCTGGACAGGGTGGGACAGCCCCAGCATTTT; CDR3aa: CASSLDRVGQPQHF
v_gene: TRBV28; abundance: NA; d_gene: NA; j_gene: TRBJ1-1; CDR3nt: TGTGCCAGCAGTTTTAAACGATACACTGAAGCTTTCTTT; CDR3aa: CASSFKRYTEAFF
v_gene: TRBV5-1; abundance: NA; d_gene: NA; j_gene: TRBJ1-4; CDR3nt: TGCGCCAGCAGCTTGGCCCCGCATGAAAAACTGTTTTTT; CDR3aa: CASSLAPHEKLFF
v_gene: TRBV10-3; abundance: NA; d_gene: TRBD1; j_gene: TRBJ1-3; CDR3nt: TGTGCCATCAGAGACAGGGCTGGAAACACCATATATTTT; CDR3aa: CAIRDRAGNTIYF
v_gene: TRBV5-6; abundance: NA; d_gene: TRBD1; j_gene: TRBJ1-2; CDR3nt: TGTGCCAGCAGCTTGGGGACAGGGGGTAACTATGGCTACACCTTC; CDR3aa: CASSLGTGGNYGYTF
v_gene: TRBV27; abundance: once; d_gene: NA; j_gene: TRBJ2-1; CDR3nt: TGTGCCAGCAGTTTTTTGGGGACCCGGCGGGAATACAATGAGCAGTTCTTC; CDR3aa: CASSFLGTRREYNEQFF
v_gene: TRBV15; abundance: few; d_gene: NA; j_gene: TRBJ1-1; CDR3nt: TGTGCCACCAGCAGAGATCCGGGGGACACTGAAGCTTTCTTT; CDR3aa: CATSRDPGDTEAFF
v_gene: TRBV5-1; abundance: NA; d_gene: TRBD2; j_gene: TRBJ2-5; CDR3nt: TGCGCCAGCAGCCCCGAGGATGCTAGCGGGAGAACCCAGTACTTC; CDR3aa: CASSPEDASGRTQYF